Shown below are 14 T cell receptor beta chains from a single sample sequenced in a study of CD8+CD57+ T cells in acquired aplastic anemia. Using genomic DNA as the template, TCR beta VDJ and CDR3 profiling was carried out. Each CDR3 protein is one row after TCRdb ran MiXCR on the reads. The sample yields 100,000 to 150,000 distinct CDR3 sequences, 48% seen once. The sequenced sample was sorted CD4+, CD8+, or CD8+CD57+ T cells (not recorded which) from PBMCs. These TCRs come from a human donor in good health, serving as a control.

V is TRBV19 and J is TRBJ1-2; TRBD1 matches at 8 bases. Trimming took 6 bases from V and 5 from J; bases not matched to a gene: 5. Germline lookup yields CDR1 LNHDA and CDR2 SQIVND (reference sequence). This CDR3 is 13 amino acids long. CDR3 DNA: TGTGCCAGTAGCCAGACAGGGGTTTATGGCTACACCTTC. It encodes CASSQTGVYGYTF.

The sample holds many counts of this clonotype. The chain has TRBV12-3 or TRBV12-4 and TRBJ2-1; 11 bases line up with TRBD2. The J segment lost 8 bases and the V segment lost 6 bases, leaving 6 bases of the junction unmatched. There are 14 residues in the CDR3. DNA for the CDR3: TGTGCCAGCAGAGCTAGCGGGGGGAGGGATGAGCAGTTCTTC. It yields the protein CASRASGGRDEQFF.

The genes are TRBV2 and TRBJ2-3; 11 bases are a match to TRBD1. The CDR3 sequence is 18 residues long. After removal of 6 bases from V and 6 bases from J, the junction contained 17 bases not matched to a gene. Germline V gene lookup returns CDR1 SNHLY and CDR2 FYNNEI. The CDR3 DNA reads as TGTGCCAGCAGAGCAAGGACAGGGGGCCCCTACGAGCAGGATACGCAGTATTTT. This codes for CASRARTGGPYEQDTQYF.

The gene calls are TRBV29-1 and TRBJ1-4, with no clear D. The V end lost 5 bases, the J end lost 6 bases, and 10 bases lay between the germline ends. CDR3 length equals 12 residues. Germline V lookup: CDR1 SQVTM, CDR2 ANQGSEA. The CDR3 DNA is TGCAGCGTTCGGGTGGCAGATGAAAAACTGTTTTTT. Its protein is CSVRVADEKLFF. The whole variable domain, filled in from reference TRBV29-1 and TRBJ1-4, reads SAVISQKPSRDICQRGTSLTIQCQVDSQVTMMFWYRQQPGQSLTLIATANQGSEATYESGFVIDKFPISRPNLTFSTLTVSNMSPEDSSIYLCSVRVADEKLFFGSGTQLSVL.

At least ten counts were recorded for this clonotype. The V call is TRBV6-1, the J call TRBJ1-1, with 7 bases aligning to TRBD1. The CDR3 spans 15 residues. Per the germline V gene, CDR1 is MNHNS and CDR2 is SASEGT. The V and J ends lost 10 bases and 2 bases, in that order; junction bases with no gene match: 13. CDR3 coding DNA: TGTGCCACCTCGTCATTCGGGACAGCTAACACTGAAGCTTTCTTT. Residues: CATSSFGTANTEAFF.

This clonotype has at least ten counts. This CDR3 reads CASSSTDDSPLHF. CDR3 nucleotides: TGTGCCAGCAGCTCTACGGATGATTCACCCCTCCACTTT. The chain combines TRBV7-2 with TRBJ1-6; no definite D call. The CDR3 has 13 residues. Germline V gene sequence: CDR1 SGHTA, CDR2 FQGNSA. V lost 4 bases and J 8 bases, leaving 9 bases between the germline ends.

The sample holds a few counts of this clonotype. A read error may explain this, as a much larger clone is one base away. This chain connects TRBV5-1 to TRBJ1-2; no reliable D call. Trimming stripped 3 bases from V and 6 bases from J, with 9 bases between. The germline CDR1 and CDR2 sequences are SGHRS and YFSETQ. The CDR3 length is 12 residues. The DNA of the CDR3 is TGCGCCAGCAGCTCATCAAGGAATGGCTACACCTTC. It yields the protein CASSSSRNGYTF.

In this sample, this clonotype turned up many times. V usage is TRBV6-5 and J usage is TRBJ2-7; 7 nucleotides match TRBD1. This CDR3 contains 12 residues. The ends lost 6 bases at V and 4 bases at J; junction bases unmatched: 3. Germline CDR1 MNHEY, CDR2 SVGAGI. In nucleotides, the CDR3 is TGTGCCAGCAGAGGGGGCAAGTACGAGCAGTACTTC. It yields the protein CASRGGKYEQYF.

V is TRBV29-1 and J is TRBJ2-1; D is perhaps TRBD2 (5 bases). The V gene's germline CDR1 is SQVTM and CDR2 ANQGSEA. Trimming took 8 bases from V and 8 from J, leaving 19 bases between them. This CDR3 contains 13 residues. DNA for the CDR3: TGCAGCAGTGTAGCCCTCCCCGGGGATGAGCAGTTCTTC. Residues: CSSVALPGDEQFF.

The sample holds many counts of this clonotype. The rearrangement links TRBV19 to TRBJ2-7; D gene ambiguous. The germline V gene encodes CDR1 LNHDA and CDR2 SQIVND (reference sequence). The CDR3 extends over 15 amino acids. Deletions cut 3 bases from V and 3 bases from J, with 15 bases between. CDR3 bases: TGTGCCAGTAGTATTCGAACGGCCACGAACTACGAGCAGTACTTC. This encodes CASSIRTATNYEQYF. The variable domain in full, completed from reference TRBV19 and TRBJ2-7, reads DGGITQSPKYLFRKEGQNVTLSCEQNLNHDAMYWYRQDPGQGLRLIYYSQIVNDFQKGDIAEGYSVSREKKESFPLTVTSAQKNPTAFYLCASSIRTATNYEQYFGPGTRLTVT.

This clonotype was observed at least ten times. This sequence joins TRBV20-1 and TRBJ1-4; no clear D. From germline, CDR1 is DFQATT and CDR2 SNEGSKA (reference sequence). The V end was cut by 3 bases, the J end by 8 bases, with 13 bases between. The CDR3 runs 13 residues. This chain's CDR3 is CSASPALSEKLFF. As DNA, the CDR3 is TGCAGTGCTAGTCCCGCGCTGTCGGAAAAACTGTTTTTT.

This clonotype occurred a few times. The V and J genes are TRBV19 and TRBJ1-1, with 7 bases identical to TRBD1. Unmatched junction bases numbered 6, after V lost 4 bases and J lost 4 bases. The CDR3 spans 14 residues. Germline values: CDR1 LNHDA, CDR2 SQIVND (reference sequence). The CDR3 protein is CASSTTGKSTEAFF. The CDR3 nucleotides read TGTGCCAGTAGTACGACAGGGAAGAGCACTGAAGCTTTCTTT.

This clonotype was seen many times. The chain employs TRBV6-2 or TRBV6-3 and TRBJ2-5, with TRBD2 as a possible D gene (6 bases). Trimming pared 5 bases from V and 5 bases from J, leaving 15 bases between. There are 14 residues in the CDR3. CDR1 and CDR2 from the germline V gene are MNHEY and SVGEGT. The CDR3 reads CASSAGTLGETQYF. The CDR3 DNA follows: TGTGCCAGCAGTGCAGGGACTCTAGGGGAGACCCAGTACTTC.

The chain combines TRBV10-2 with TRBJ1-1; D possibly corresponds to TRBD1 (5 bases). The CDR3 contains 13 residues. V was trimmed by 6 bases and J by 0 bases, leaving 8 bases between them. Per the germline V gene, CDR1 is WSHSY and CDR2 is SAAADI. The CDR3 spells CASRKGMNTEAFF. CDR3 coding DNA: TGCGCCAGCAGGAAGGGGATGAACACTGAAGCTTTCTTT.